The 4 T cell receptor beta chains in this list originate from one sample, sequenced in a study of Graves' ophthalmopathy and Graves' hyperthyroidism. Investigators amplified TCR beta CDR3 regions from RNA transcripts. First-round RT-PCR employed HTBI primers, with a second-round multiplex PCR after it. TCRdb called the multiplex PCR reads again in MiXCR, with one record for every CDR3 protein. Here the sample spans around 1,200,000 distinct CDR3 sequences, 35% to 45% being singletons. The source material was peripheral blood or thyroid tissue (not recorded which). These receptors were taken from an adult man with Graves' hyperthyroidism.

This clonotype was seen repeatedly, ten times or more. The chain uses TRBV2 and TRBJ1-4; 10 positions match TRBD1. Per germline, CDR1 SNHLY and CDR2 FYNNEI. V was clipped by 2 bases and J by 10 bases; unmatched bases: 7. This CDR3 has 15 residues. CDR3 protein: CASSESRQGAGKLFF. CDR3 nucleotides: TGTGCCAGCAGTGAATCGCGACAGGGGGCAGGAAAACTGTTTTTT.

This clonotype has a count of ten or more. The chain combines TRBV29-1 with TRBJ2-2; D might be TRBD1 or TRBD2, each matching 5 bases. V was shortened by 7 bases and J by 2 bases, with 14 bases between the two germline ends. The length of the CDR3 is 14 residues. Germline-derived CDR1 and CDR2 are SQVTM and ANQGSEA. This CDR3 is CSARGGGNTGELFF. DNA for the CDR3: TGCAGCGCACGGGGTGGGGGAAACACCGGGGAGCTGTTTTTT.

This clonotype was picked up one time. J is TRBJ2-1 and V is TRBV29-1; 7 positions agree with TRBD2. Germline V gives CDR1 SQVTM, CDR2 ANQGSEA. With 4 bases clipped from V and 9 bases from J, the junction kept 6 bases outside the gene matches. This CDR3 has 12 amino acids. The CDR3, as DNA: TGCAGCGTTGGAGGACTAGGTAGTGAGCAGTTCTTC. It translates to CSVGGLGSEQFF.

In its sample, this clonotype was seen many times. The CDR3 reads CASSKTAAGEAFF. CDR3 sequence (DNA): TGTGCCAGCAGCAAGACAGCAGCGGGTGAAGCTTTCTTT. This rearrangement joins TRBV12-3 or TRBV12-4 to TRBJ1-1; TRBD1 is a possible D gene (5 bases). This CDR3 is 13 amino acids long. V shed 6 bases and J shed 7 bases, with 15 bases lying between them.